This T cell receptor (beta chain) was profiled in a study of CD8+CD57+ T cells in acquired aplastic anemia. Germline V lookup: CDR1 ENHRY, CDR2 SYGVKD. Losses at the gene ends were 0 bases for V and 3 bases for J; bases not matched to a gene: 1. This CDR3 has 15 residues. For CDR3 and TCR beta VDJ profiling, genomic DNA was the template used. MiXCR, run by TCRdb on the reads, gives a single entry per CDR3 protein. The sample holds tens of thousands of distinct CDR3 sequences; 76% are singletons and the top ten take 20% to 25%. This chain uses TRBV10-3 with TRBJ2-1; TRBD2 agrees at 8 bases. The material sequenced was sorted CD4+, CD8+, or CD8+CD57+ T cells (not recorded which) from PBMCs. The source is a human donor in good health, serving as a control. The CDR3 is CAISESSGDYNEQFF. The CDR3 nucleotides are TGTGCCATCAGTGAGTCTAGCGGGGACTACAATGAGCAGTTCTTC.